One and the same sample provided the 9 T cell receptor beta chains below, sequenced in a study of T cell repertoires in cytomegalovirus infection. No antigen is known for these receptors. TCRdb processed the reads anew with MiXCR; each CDR3 protein has one entry. The profile covers around 310,000 distinct CDR3 sequences, with 25% to 30% appearing a single time and about 20% taken by the ten largest. The starting material was cultured PBMCs, obtained from culture after CMV antigen stimulation. These receptors came from a human donor in good health (CMV status not recorded). Some clones in this sample may be carry-over from other donors' samples.

The rearrangement links TRBV2 to TRBJ1-2; 8 bases align to TRBD1. The germline gives CDR1 SNHLY, CDR2 FYNNEI. V lost 0 bases to trimming and J lost 8 bases; unmatched junction nucleotides: 5. The CDR3 is 14 residues long. This chain's CDR3 is CASSEARTGWGYTF. CDR3 nucleotides: TGTGCCAGCAGTGAAGCGCGGACAGGGTGGGGCTACACCTTC.

This clonotype was recorded once. The rearrangement uses TRBV12-3 or TRBV12-4 and TRBJ1-1, with D possibly TRBD1 on 5 matching bases. This CDR3 comprises 14 residues. V shed 2 bases and J shed 5 bases, with 12 bases lying between them. The DNA of the CDR3 is TGTGCCAGCAGTTTACAACGGGGGAGGACTGAAGCTTTCTTT. This sequence encodes CASSLQRGRTEAFF.

J is TRBJ1-2 and V is TRBV7-3; 7 positions agree with TRBD1. Looked up from germline, CDR1 is SGHTA and CDR2 is FQGTGA. The CDR3 covers 15 residues. The trim removed 4 bases at V and 6 bases at J, leaving 11 bases unmatched. CDR3 region: CASSSTGAPGDGYTF. The DNA for the CDR3 is TGTGCCAGCAGCTCCACAGGGGCCCCCGGGGATGGCTACACCTTC.

This clonotype was picked up a small number of times. The chain is built from TRBV4-1 and TRBJ1-3; D gene uncertain. Trimming shortened V by 4 bases and J by 0 bases, and 10 bases separated the two germline ends. Germline CDR1 MGHRA, CDR2 YSYEKL. This CDR3 has 15 amino acids. The CDR3 DNA sequence: TGCGCCAGCAGCCCGTTGACCGTCTCTGGAAACACCATATATTTT. Translation gives CASSPLTVSGNTIYF.

This clonotype was counted only a few times. This chain links TRBV7-9 with TRBJ2-1; 8 positions match TRBD2. This CDR3 has 15 residues. The V gene end was trimmed by 4 bases and the J gene end by 9 bases; junction bases not matched to a gene: 11. Germline V gives CDR1 SEHNR, CDR2 FQNEAQ (reference sequence). The CDR3 is CASSYGLAAGVEQFF. DNA for the CDR3: TGTGCCAGCAGCTACGGACTAGCTGCTGGGGTTGAGCAGTTCTTC.

This chain connects TRBV7-9 to TRBJ2-7; no clear D. This CDR3 has 15 amino acids. Between the trimmed V and J ends, which lost 5 bases and 2 bases, there was a span of 16 bases. Germline V CDR1 and CDR2: SEHNR, FQNEAQ (reference sequence). The CDR3 loop is CASSPLPRATYEQYF. CDR3 bases: TGTGCCAGCAGCCCCCTTCCCAGAGCAACCTACGAGCAGTACTTC.

The chain has TRBV7-3 and TRBJ2-1, with TRBD2 identical over 10 bases. The CDR3 consists of 17 residues. Germline-derived CDR1 and CDR2 are SGHTA and FQGTGA. V shed 5 bases and J 2 bases; nucleotides not matched to a gene: 9. For the CDR3, the DNA is TGTGCCAGCAGCCTCTCAACTCTAGCGGGGGCCTACAATGAGCAGTTCTTC. It codes for CASSLSTLAGAYNEQFF. The full variable domain, in which reference TRBV7-3 and TRBJ2-1 provide the parts outside the CDR3, is GAGVSQTPSNKVTEKGKYVELRCDPISGHTALYWYRQSLGQGPEFLIYFQGTGAADDSGLPNDRFFAVRPEGSVSTLKIQRTERGDSAVYLCASSLSTLAGAYNEQFFGPGTRLTVL.

The chain links TRBV7-8 to TRBJ1-1; unclear D gene. This CDR3 has 15 residues. Germline V lookup: CDR1 SGHVS, CDR2 FQNEAQ. With 4 bases removed from V and 0 bases from J, the gap between germline ends came to 12 bases. In DNA, the CDR3 is TGTGCCAGCAGCTCCCGAGGAGCTATGAACACTGAAGCTTTCTTT. Translation: CASSSRGAMNTEAFF.

The chain combines TRBV6-1 with TRBJ2-1; TRBD2 is a possible D gene (6 bases). Germline CDR1 MNHNS, CDR2 SASEGT. V was clipped by 10 bases and J by 3 bases, with 13 bases between them. The CDR3 loop spans 13 amino acids. The CDR3 DNA is TGTGCCATCATACGGGAGAACTACAATGAGCAGTTCTTC. It is translated as CAIIRENYNEQFF.